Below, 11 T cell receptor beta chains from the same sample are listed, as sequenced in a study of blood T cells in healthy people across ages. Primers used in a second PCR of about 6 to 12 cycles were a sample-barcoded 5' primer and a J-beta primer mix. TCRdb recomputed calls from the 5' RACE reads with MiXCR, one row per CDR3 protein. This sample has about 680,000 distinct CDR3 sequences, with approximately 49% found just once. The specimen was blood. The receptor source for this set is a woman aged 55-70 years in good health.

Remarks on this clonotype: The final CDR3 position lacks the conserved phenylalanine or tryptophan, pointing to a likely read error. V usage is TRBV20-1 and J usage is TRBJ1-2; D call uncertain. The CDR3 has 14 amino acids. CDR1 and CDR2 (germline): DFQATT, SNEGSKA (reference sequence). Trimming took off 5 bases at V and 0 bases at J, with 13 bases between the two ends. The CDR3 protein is CSAGETPANYGYTL. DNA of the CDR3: TGCAGTGCTGGCGAGACACCAGCTAACTATGGCTACACCCTC.

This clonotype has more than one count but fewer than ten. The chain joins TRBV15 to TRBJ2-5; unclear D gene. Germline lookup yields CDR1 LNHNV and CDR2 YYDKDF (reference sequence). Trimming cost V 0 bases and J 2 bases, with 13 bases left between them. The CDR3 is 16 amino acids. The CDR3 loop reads CATSRDRSLSQETQYF. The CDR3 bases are TGTGCCACCAGCAGAGATCGATCGCTAAGTCAAGAGACCCAGTACTTC.

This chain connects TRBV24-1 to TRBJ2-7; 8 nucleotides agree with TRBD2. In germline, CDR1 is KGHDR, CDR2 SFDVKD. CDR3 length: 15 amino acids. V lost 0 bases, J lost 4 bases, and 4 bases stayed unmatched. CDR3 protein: CATSDLAGGKYEQYF. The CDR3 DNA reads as TGTGCCACCAGTGATTTGGCGGGGGGAAAATACGAGCAGTACTTC.

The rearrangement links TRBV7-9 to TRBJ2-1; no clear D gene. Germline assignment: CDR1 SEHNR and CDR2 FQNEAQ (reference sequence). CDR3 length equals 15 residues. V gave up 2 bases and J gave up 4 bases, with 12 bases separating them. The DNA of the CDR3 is TGTGCCAGCAGCTTATCCGGATTAATATACAATGAGCAGTTCTTC. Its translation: CASSLSGLIYNEQFF.

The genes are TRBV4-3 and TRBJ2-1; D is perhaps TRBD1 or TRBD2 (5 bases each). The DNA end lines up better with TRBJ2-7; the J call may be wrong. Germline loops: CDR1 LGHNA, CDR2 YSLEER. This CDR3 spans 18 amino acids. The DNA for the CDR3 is TGCGCCAGCAGCCAATATAGGGACGCCTCAAGGTCCTACAATGAGCAGTACTTC. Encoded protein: CASSQYRDASRSYNEQYF.

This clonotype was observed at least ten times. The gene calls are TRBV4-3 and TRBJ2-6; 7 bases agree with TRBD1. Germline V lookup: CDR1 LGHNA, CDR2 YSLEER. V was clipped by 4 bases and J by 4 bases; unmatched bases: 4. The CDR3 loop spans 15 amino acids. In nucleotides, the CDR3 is TGCGCCAGCAGCCCGACAGGGACAGGGGCCAACGTCCTGACTTTC. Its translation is CASSPTGTGANVLTF.

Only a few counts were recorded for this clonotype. CDR3 DNA sequence: TGCGCCAGCAGCTTAGAGCCTCCAGGGACAGGCACAGATACGCAGTATTTT. Translating gives CASSLEPPGTGTDTQYF. The V call is TRBV5-1, the J call TRBJ2-3; 7 bases fit TRBD1. Germline assignment: CDR1 SGHRS and CDR2 YFSETQ. This CDR3 contains 17 residues. Trimming took 2 bases from V and 1 from J; bases not matched to a gene: 10.

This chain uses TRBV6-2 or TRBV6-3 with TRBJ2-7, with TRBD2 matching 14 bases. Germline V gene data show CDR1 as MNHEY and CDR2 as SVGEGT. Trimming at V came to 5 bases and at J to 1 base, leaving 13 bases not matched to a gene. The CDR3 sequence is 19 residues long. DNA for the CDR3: TGTGCCAGCAGTAGGGCCAAGGGGACTAGCGGGAGACCTTCCTACGAGCAGTACTTC. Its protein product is CASSRAKGTSGRPSYEQYF.

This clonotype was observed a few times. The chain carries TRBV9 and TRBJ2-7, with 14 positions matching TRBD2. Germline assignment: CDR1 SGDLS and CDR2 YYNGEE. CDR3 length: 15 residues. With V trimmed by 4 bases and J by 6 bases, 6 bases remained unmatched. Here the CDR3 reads CASSKGTSGSSEQYF. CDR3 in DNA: TGTGCCAGCAGCAAAGGGACTAGCGGGAGCTCCGAGCAGTACTTC.

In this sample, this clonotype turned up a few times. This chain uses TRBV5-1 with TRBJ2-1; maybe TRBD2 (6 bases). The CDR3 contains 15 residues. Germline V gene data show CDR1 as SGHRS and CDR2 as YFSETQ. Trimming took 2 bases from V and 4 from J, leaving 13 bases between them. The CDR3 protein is CASSLEGLLYNEQFF. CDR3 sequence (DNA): TGCGCCAGCAGCTTAGAAGGACTACTATACAATGAGCAGTTCTTC.

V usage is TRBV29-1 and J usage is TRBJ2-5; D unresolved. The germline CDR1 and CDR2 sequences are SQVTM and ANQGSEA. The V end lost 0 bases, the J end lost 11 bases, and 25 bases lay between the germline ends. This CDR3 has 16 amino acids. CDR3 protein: CSVEDVSPYSFNEQYF. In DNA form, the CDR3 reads TGCAGCGTTGAAGATGTCAGTCCGTACTCCTTCAATGAGCAGTACTTC.